The 3 T cell receptor beta chains given below trace back to one sample, sequenced in a study of blood T cell repertoires in COVID-19. Data came from immunoSEQ multiplex PCR; TCRdb stores just in-frame clones and leaves some out. The profile covers some 90,000 clones, with roughly 88% appearing a single time and roughly 25% taken by the ten largest. The sequencing sample was made of peripheral blood. These receptors all come from a human donor in a cohort sampled during active COVID-19.

This clone was picked up one time. This chain's CDR3 is CASSAISLYANYGYTF. CDR3 nucleotides: TGTGCCAGCAGCGCTATTTCGTTGTACGCTAACTATGGCTACACCTTC. The rearrangement links TRBV5-4 to TRBJ1-2, with D uncertain. This CDR3 comprises 16 residues. The V gene lost 4 bases and the J gene lost 0 bases, with 16 bases spanning the gap. Per the germline V gene, CDR1 is SGHNT and CDR2 is YYREEE (reference sequence).

This clone was counted between two and nine times. The genes are TRBV5-1 and TRBJ2-2; D unclear. V was cut by 3 bases and J by 9 bases, with 15 bases left in between. The CDR3 runs to 14 residues. Per the germline V gene, CDR1 is SGHRS and CDR2 is YFSETQ. CDR3 sequence: CASSSDGAVRELFF. CDR3 nucleotide sequence: TGCGCCAGCAGCTCCGATGGAGCCGTGCGGGAGCTGTTTTTT.

In DNA, the CDR3 is TGCAGTGTTCGGGGTTCCTACGAGCAGTACTTC. It specifies CSVRGSYEQYF. The gene calls are TRBV20-1 and TRBJ2-7; weak D call: TRBD2 (5 bases). CDR3 size: 11 residues. V was clipped by 7 bases and J by 1 base, with 8 bases between them. Germline CDR1 is DFQATT and CDR2 is SNEGSKA (reference sequence).